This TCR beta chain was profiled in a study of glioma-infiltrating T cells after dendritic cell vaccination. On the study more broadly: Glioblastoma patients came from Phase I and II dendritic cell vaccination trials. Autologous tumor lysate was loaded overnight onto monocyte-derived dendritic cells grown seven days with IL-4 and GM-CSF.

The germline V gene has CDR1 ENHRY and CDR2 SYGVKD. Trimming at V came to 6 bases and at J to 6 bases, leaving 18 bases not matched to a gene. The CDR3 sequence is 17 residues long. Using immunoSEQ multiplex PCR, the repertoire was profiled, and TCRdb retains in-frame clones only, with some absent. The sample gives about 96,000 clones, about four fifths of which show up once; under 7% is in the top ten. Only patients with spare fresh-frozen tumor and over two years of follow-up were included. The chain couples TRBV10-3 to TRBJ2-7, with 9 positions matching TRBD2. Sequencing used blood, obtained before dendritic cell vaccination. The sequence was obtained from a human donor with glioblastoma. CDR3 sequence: CAISPRTRTSASGEQYF. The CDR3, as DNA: TGTGCCATCAGCCCGAGAACCCGGACTAGCGCTTCAGGCGAGCAGTACTTC.